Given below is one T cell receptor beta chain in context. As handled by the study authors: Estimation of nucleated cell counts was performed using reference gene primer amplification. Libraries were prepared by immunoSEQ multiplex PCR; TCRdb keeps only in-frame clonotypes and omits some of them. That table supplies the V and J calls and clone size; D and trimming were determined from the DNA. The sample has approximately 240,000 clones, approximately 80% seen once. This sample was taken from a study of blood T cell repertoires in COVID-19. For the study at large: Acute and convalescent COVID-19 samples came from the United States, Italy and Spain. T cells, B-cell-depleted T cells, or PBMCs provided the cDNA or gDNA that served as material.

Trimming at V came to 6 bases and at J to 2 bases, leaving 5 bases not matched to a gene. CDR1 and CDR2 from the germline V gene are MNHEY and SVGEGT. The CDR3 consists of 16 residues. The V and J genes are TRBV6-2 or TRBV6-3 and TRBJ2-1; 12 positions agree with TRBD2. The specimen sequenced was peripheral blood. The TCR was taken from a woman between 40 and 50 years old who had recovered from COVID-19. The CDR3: CASRPTSGGPYNEQFF. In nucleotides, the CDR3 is TGTGCCAGCAGGCCTACTAGCGGGGGGCCCTACAATGAGCAGTTCTTC.